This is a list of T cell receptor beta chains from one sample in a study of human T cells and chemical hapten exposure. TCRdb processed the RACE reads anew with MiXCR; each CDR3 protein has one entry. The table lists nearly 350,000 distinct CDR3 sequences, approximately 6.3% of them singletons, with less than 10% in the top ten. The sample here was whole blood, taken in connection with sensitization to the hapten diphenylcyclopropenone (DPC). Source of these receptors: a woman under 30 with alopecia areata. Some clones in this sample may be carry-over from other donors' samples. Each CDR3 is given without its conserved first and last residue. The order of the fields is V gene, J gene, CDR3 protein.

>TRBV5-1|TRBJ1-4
ASSLEQGEKLF
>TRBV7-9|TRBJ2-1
ASSFPAGDEQF
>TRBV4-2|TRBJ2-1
ASSQVGVPSGAPYNEQF
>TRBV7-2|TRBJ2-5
ASRSSGAETQY
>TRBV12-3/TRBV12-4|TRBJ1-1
ASSWQGPNTEAF
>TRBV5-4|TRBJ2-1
ASSLGGGAGEQF
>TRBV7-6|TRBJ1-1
ASSLGRVTEAF
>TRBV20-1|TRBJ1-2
SARADGIANYGYT
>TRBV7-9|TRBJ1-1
ASSSEAGAEAF
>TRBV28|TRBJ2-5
ASSYNEPLAGPQETQY
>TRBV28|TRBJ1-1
ASSSPGGVRTEAF
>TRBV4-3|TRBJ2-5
ASSQRTGDDGETQY
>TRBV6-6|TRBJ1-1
ASIGQGGTEAF
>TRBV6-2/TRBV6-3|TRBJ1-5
ASSSRQGAQPQH
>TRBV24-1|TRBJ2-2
ATSDRTEPTGELF
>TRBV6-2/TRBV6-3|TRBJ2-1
ASSSPPGTSGGNTYNEQF
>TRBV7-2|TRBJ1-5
ASSLVGRGNQPQH
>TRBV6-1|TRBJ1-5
ASRETGVNQPQH
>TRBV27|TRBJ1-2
ASGRQGNYDGYT
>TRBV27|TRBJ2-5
ASSLSSPTLATQY
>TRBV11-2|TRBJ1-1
ASSFGQGEEAF
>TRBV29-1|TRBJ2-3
SVKVGYGASTDTQY
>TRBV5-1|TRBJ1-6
ASSPQTGPLH
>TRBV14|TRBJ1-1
ASSQAPFYRERGPEAF
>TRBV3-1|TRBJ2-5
ASSSSDRGGGETQY
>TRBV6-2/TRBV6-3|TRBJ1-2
ASSHPPRSDYGYT
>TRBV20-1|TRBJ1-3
SAAWQTAGNTIY
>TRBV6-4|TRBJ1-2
ASSEKAGGANYGYT
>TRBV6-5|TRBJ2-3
ASKRTGPSTDTQY
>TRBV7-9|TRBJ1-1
ASSRAGGIDTEAF
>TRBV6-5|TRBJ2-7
ASRGGPYEQY
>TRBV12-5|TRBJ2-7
ASGLVRAGSYEQY
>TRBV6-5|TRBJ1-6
ASSLDRQRSYNSPLH
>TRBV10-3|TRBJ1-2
AISESPGVNYGYT
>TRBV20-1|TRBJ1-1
SARGGPQNTEAF
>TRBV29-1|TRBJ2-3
SVVFGEDTQY
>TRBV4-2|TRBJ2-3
ASSQDEGKGADTQY
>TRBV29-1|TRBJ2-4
SVEDRQGLAKNIQY
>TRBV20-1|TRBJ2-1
SASSRNEQF
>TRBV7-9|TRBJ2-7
ASSTTRGIVYEQY
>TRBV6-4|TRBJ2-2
ASSESSGGATGELF
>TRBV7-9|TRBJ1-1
ASSELDLDTEAF
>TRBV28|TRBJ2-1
ASSLGQYNYNEQF
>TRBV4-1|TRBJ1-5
ASSQSAMLVRNQPQH
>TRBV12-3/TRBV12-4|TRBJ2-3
ASSFRGPQYADTQY
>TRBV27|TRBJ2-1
ASSFRLAGALASYNEQF
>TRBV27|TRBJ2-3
ASSFGGSRLFTDTQY
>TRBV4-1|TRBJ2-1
ASSLRLAGGTNNEQF
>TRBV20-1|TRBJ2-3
SALWGLAGFTDTQY
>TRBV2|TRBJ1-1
ASSLEQNTEAF
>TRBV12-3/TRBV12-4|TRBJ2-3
ASSFEETDTQY
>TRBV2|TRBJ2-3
ASITQPSTDTQY
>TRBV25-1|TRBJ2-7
ATRHSHEQY
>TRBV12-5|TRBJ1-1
ASARQGMNTEAF
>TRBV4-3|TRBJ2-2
ASRSSFEAGELF
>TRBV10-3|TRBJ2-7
AISESESSYEQY
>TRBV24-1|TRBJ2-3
ATGDENKGTDTQY
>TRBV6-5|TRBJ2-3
ASSSRGTDTQY